The entry below gives a single T cell receptor (beta chain) sequence along with its context. The sample originates from a study of blood T cell repertoires in COVID-19. Overall study: The United States, Italy and Spain were the sources of the acute and convalescent COVID-19 samples. T cells, B-cell-depleted T cells, or PBMCs provided the cDNA or gDNA that served as material.

The CDR3 length is 16 residues. V shed 0 bases, J shed 5 bases, and the junction held 6 bases outside the gene matches. CDR1 is KGHSH and CDR2 is LQKENI in the germline V gene. In the authors' methods: Estimation of nucleated cell counts was performed using reference gene primer amplification. Profiled with immunoSEQ multiplex PCR; TCRdb holds only in-frame clones, not every one. V and J calls plus clone size are reproduced from that table; the DNA served to infer D and trimming. The sample includes 300,000 to 500,000 clones, over 75% seen only once; the top ten take over 0.9%. Categorization into cohorts depended on clinical history that participants reported.

The gene calls are TRBV18 and TRBJ2-2; 7 bases map to TRBD1. This TCR was sampled from a woman in her 30s with acute COVID-19. Sequenced: PBMCs or T cells enriched from blood (not recorded which). CDR3 coding DNA: TGTGCCAGCTCACCACCCCCAGGGGGTAGGACCGGGGAGCTGTTTTTT. As protein: CASSPPPGGRTGELFF.